These 14 T cell receptor beta chains share one sample of origin, sequenced in a study of spatial heterogeneity in lung cancer. TCRdb re-analysed the 5' RACE reads in MiXCR, keeping a single row per CDR3 protein. This sample has 20,000 to 25,000 distinct CDR3 sequences; 4% to 5% occur once, and the top ten carry approximately 7.4%. Time point noted: sample taken at primary tumor resection. Whole RNA was taken from tumor, nontumor lung or frozen PBMC; it was then sequenced unsorted. The sample was PBMCs, taken at surgery. These receptors originate from a male donor with early-stage non-small cell lung cancer.

This clonotype has a count of ten or more. The V gene is TRBV27, the J gene TRBJ2-7; tentative D call: TRBD2 (5 bases). V was trimmed by 4 bases and J by 6 bases, leaving 13 bases between them. CDR3 length equals 13 residues. Per the germline V gene, CDR1 is MNHEY and CDR2 is SMNVEV (reference sequence). This chain's CDR3 is CASSSRPTTEQYF. DNA of the CDR3: TGTGCCAGCAGTTCCCGCCCGACTACCGAGCAGTACTTC.

This clonotype was recorded a few times. V gene TRBV6-5 combines with J gene TRBJ1-1, with D hard to call. This CDR3 contains 15 residues. V was pared by 2 bases and J by 2 bases, with 12 bases between. The V gene's germline CDR1 is MNHEY and CDR2 SVGAGI. DNA for the CDR3: TGTGCCAGCAGTTACAGTGTTCGAGTAAACACTGAAGCTTTCTTT. Protein product: CASSYSVRVNTEAFF.

This clonotype was counted only a few times. V gene TRBV6-4 combines with J gene TRBJ2-7; a weak D match, TRBD2 (6 bases). Germline V gene lookup returns CDR1 MRHNA and CDR2 SNTAGT. Trimming pared 0 bases from V and 0 bases from J, leaving 9 bases between. The CDR3 spans 15 residues. CDR3 amino acids: CASSDSTRSSYEQYF. The CDR3 DNA sequence: TGTGCCAGCAGTGACTCGACTAGGTCCTCCTACGAGCAGTACTTC.

With respect to this clonotype: This sequence may be a read error, since a much larger clone differs from it by one base. The rearrangement links TRBV5-6 to TRBJ2-7, with D possibly matching TRBD2 (6 bases). Germline V gives CDR1 SGHDT, CDR2 YYEEEE. The CDR3 runs 15 residues. CDR3 in amino acids: CVSSSSAGPRYEQYF. The CDR3 bases are TGTGTCAGCAGCTCCTCCGCGGGACCACGCTACGAGCAGTACTTC.

At least ten counts were recorded for this clonotype. V usage is TRBV3-1 and J usage is TRBJ2-3, with 10 bases identical to TRBD2. Unmatched junction bases numbered 18, after V lost 4 bases and J lost 2 bases. Germline V lookup: CDR1 LGHDT, CDR2 YNNKEL (reference sequence). The CDR3 totals 20 residues. CDR3: CASSPYRTSGGADNTDTQYF. CDR3 in DNA: TGTGCCAGCAGCCCATACAGAACGAGCGGGGGGGCCGATAACACAGATACGCAGTATTTT.

This clonotype was observed at least ten times. This rearrangement joins TRBV4-2 to TRBJ1-1; D is ambiguous. The CDR3 length is 13 residues. Per germline, CDR1 LGHNA and CDR2 YNFKEQ. Trimming removed 5 bases from V and 1 base from J, with 8 bases in between. The CDR3: CASSANPNTEAFF. The CDR3 region has the DNA TGTGCCAGCAGCGCCAATCCGAACACTGAAGCTTTCTTT.

This clonotype was counted at least ten times. The rearrangement joins TRBV28 to TRBJ1-1, with a tentative D call TRBD1 (5 bases). The CDR3 totals 14 residues. Per germline, CDR1 MDHEN and CDR2 SYDVKM. Trimming removed 10 bases from V and 5 bases from J, with 20 bases in between. CDR3 sequence: CATWGEAWATEAFF. DNA of the CDR3: TGTGCCACTTGGGGGGAGGCTTGGGCGACTGAAGCTTTCTTT. Drawing the rest from reference TRBV28 and TRBJ1-1, the complete variable domain is DVKVTQSSRYLVKRTGEKVFLECVQDMDHENMFWYRQDPGLGLRLIYFSYDVKMKEKGDIPEGYSVSREKKERFSLILESASTNQTSMYLCATWGEAWATEAFFGQGTRLTVV.

In its sample, this clonotype was seen many times. The CDR3: CASSLYAGQVEGYTF. The CDR3 DNA follows: TGTGCCAGCAGTCTATATGCGGGACAGGTGGAAGGCTACACCTTC. This sequence joins TRBV27 and TRBJ1-2, with 8 bases identical to TRBD1. V dropped 5 bases and J dropped 8; count of bases not matched to a gene: 13. CDR3 size: 15 residues. Germline V gene data show CDR1 as MNHEY and CDR2 as SMNVEV (reference sequence).

This clonotype was observed many times. The gene calls are TRBV20-1 and TRBJ2-3, with TRBD2 identical over 7 bases. This CDR3 comprises 15 residues. The germline CDR1 and CDR2 sequences are DFQATT and SNEGSKA (reference sequence). Germline trimming cut 4 bases from V and 2 bases from J; bases unmatched to any gene: 9. The CDR3 loop reads CSATQAGLNTDTQYF. The CDR3 DNA sequence: TGCAGTGCTACGCAGGCGGGACTAAACACAGATACGCAGTATTTT.

Ten or more counts support this clonotype. V is TRBV27 and J is TRBJ1-5; tentative D call: TRBD1 (5 bases). The V gene's germline CDR1 is MNHEY and CDR2 SMNVEV (reference sequence). Trimming removed 5 bases at V and 2 bases at J, with 13 bases between. The CDR3 has 15 amino acids. CDR3 protein: CASSPGAAGNQPQHF. DNA of the CDR3: TGTGCCAGCAGTCCCGGGGCTGCGGGCAATCAGCCCCAGCATTTT.

This clonotype is labeled as medium-sized. This chain uses TRBV2 with TRBJ1-5; D not resolved. The germline gives CDR1 SNHLY, CDR2 FYNNEI. The CDR3 contains 15 residues. V was clipped by 2 bases and J by 1 base, with 9 bases between them. Written as DNA, the CDR3 is TGTGCCAGCAGTGAACAAAGCCGGAGCAATCAGCCCCAGCATTTT. Translated, it gives CASSEQSRSNQPQHF.

In this sample, this clonotype turned up many times. The rearrangement links TRBV6-1 to TRBJ2-1, with TRBD1 matching over 7 bases. CDR3 length equals 15 residues. Germline loops: CDR1 MNHNS, CDR2 SASEGT. With V trimmed by 8 bases and J by 9 bases, 16 bases remained unmatched. As DNA, the CDR3 is TGTGCCAGCCCCGCCGTGGGCAGGGGGAGCGGTGAGCAGTTCTTC. Amino acid sequence: CASPAVGRGSGEQFF.

This clonotype was seen ten or more times. The chain links TRBV11-1 to TRBJ2-2; D might be TRBD1 (5 bases). The CDR3 extends over 17 amino acids. From germline, CDR1 is SGHAT and CDR2 FQDESV (reference sequence). The germline V and J ends were trimmed by 2 bases and 0 bases, with 13 bases remaining between them. CDR3 DNA sequence: TGTGCCAGCAGCTTAAGGGAAGGGGCTCCGAACACCGGGGAGCTGTTTTTT. Encoded protein: CASSLREGAPNTGELFF.

This clonotype was counted at least ten times. The chain links TRBV9 to TRBJ1-3, with D maybe TRBD1 (6 bases). Germline loops: CDR1 SGDLS, CDR2 YYNGEE. This CDR3 has 16 residues. V was cut by 4 bases and J by 0 bases, with 14 bases left in between. As DNA, the CDR3 is TGTGCCAGCAGCCTCCGGCAGGGGAACTCTGGAAACACCATATATTTT. Amino acids: CASSLRQGNSGNTIYF.